This T cell receptor beta chain is from a study of blood T cells in healthy people across ages. Sample-barcoded 5' priming and a J-beta primer mix drove a second PCR of roughly 6 to 12 cycles. TCRdb used MiXCR to reprocess the 5' RACE reads, holding one entry per CDR3 protein. This table holds approximately 850,000 distinct CDR3 sequences, under 45% found once. The sequencing input was blood. This TCR was recovered from a man aged 55 to 69 in good health.

The CDR3 loop reads CASSSGLAGATDTQYF. CDR3 coding DNA: TGTGCCAGCAGTTCTGGACTAGCGGGGGCTACAGATACGCAGTATTTT. The gene calls are TRBV5-5 and TRBJ2-3; 13 bases are shared with TRBD2. Germline CDR1 reads SGHKS; CDR2 reads YYEKEE (reference sequence). Germline trimming cut 5 bases from V and 3 bases from J; bases unmatched to any gene: 6. The CDR3 totals 16 residues.